Below, 20 T cell receptor beta chains from the same sample are listed, as sequenced in a study of blood T cell repertoires in COVID-19. Only in-frame clones appear in the TCRdb table, and some are missing; sequencing was by immunoSEQ multiplex PCR. The table shows about 150,000 clones, with roughly four fifths occurring only once. Sequenced material: PBMCs or T cells enriched from blood (not recorded which). All receptors derive from a man in his fifties or sixties who had recovered from COVID-19.

This clone was detected only once. The chain employs TRBV5-4 and TRBJ2-7; a possible D gene is TRBD1 (5 bases). This CDR3 has 13 residues. V lost 4 bases and J 0 bases, leaving 8 bases between the germline ends. Germline V lookup: CDR1 SGHNT, CDR2 YYREEE (reference sequence). As DNA, the CDR3 is TGTGCCAGCAGCGAACAGGACTCCTACGAGCAGTACTTC. Protein: CASSEQDSYEQYF.

The chain employs TRBV18 and TRBJ2-1; 8 nucleotides agree with TRBD1. Germline values: CDR1 KGHSH, CDR2 LQKENI. V gave up 2 bases and J gave up 6 bases; unmatched junction bases: 6. This CDR3 contains 15 residues. The CDR3 reads CASSPSRTGLNEQFF. CDR3 coding DNA: TGTGCCAGCTCACCATCCCGGACAGGGCTCAATGAGCAGTTCTTC.

J is TRBJ2-1 and V is TRBV5-1; the D gene is possibly TRBD2 (6 bases). The CDR3 has 16 residues. V shed 0 bases and J shed 9 bases, with 19 bases lying between them. Germline-derived CDR1 and CDR2 are SGHRS and YFSETQ. CDR3 residues: CASSLVGASVGGEQFF. The CDR3 DNA reads TGCGCCAGCAGCTTGGTTGGTGCTAGCGTGGGTGGTGAGCAGTTCTTC.

This clone was detected many times. This chain links TRBV16 with TRBJ2-1; 12 bases align to TRBD2. Germline V gene lookup returns CDR1 KGHSY and CDR2 FQNENV. CDR3 size: 16 residues. V dropped 3 bases and J dropped 7; count of bases not matched to a gene: 7. DNA of the CDR3: TGTGCCAGCAGCCAGCCTAGCGGGGGGGCCCTGAATGAGCAGTTCTTC. Translating it yields CASSQPSGGALNEQFF.

The gene calls are TRBV3-1 (or the pseudogene TRBV3-2) and TRBJ2-5; D is uncertain. The ends were cut back, 0 bases at V and 5 bases at J, with 13 bases in the middle. The length of the CDR3 is 15 residues. Germline CDR1 and CDR2: LGHDT and YNNKEL (reference sequence). The CDR3 nucleotides read TGTGCCAGCAGCCAAGAAGAGTTGCCTCGGGAGACCCAGTACTTC. This gives the protein CASSQEELPRETQYF.

J is TRBJ2-5 and V is TRBV6-5; 8 bases are shared with TRBD1. In germline, CDR1 is MNHEY, CDR2 SVGAGI. The CDR3 is 13 amino acids. CDR3 nucleotides: TGTGTCGGACAACAGGGGGTCGGGGAGACCCAGTACTTC. Its translation is CVGQQGVGETQYF.

The chain employs TRBV19 and TRBJ1-1; D perhaps matches TRBD1 (6 bases). The germline V and J ends were trimmed by 7 bases and 2 bases, with 14 bases remaining between them. Germline CDR1 reads LNHDA; CDR2 reads SQIVND (reference sequence). This CDR3 is built from 14 residues. The CDR3 spells CASIPGTPNTEAFF. Here the CDR3 DNA reads TGTGCCAGTATCCCCGGGACACCAAACACTGAAGCTTTCTTT. Full variable domain (rest looked up from reference TRBV19 and TRBJ1-1): DGGITQSPKYLFRKEGQNVTLSCEQNLNHDAMYWYRQDPGQGLRLIYYSQIVNDFQKGDIAEGYSVSREKKESFPLTVTSAQKNPTAFYLCASIPGTPNTEAFFGQGTRLTVV.

This clone was observed a handful of times. This chain links TRBV7-2 with TRBJ1-1, with D tentatively TRBD1 (6 bases). Germline assignment: CDR1 SGHTA and CDR2 FQGNSA. This CDR3 spans 13 amino acids. V gave up 6 bases and J gave up 5 bases, with 13 bases separating them. The CDR3 nucleotides read TGTGCCAGCAGAACAGGGTTACAGACTGAAGCTTTCTTT. It translates to CASRTGLQTEAFF. The full variable domain, its missing parts supplied by reference TRBV7-2 and TRBJ1-1, is GAGVSQSPSNKVTEKGKDVELRCDPISGHTALYWYRQSLGQGLEFLIYFQGNSAPDKSGLPSDRFSAERTGGSVSTLTIQRTQQEDSAVYLCASRTGLQTEAFFGQGTRLTVV.

The V gene is TRBV30, the J gene TRBJ1-2, with 9 positions matching TRBD1. From germline, CDR1 is GTSNPN and CDR2 SVGIG (reference sequence). The CDR3 covers 17 residues. V shed 0 bases, J shed 4 bases, and the junction held 12 bases outside the gene matches. CDR3 coding DNA: TGTGCCTGGAGTGTACCCACCTTAACGGGACAGGGCTATGGCTACACCTTC. As protein: CAWSVPTLTGQGYGYTF.

This chain uses TRBV4-2 with TRBJ2-5, with TRBD2 identical over 9 bases. V was pared by 0 bases and J by 3 bases, with 2 bases of the junction left unmatched. CDR3 length: 15 amino acids. Per germline, CDR1 LGHNA and CDR2 YNFKEQ. This chain's CDR3 is CASSQDAGGEETQYF. The CDR3 region has the DNA TGTGCCAGCAGCCAAGATGCGGGGGGGGAAGAGACCCAGTACTTC.

The rearrangement joins TRBV19 to TRBJ1-1; TRBD1 matches 8 bases. CDR3 length: 16 amino acids. Germline V lookup: CDR1 LNHDA, CDR2 SQIVND (reference sequence). The V and J ends lost 6 bases and 2 bases, in that order; junction bases with no gene match: 11. CDR3 DNA sequence: TGTGCCAGTAGAGGGTCCGGGACAGGCGATAACACTGAAGCTTTCTTT. Translating it yields CASRGSGTGDNTEAFF.

The gene calls are TRBV19 and TRBJ2-3; possible D gene TRBD1, 6 bases. Trimming left V 0 bases short and J 3 bases short, with 13 bases between. Germline-derived CDR1 and CDR2 are LNHDA and SQIVND (reference sequence). CDR3 size: 16 residues. The CDR3 DNA reads TGTGCCAGTAGTATAGATGGGACATGGGGGACAGATACGCAGTATTTT. Its protein is CASSIDGTWGTDTQYF.

The rearrangement uses TRBV5-4 and TRBJ2-3; D may be TRBD1 (5 bases). Germline CDR1 and CDR2: SGHNT and YYREEE (reference sequence). The CDR3 contains 14 residues. V was shortened by 0 bases and J by 4 bases, with 9 bases between the two germline ends. The CDR3 coding sequence is TGTGCCAGCAGCTTGGACAGGCCGCCAGATACGCAGTATTTT. It codes for CASSLDRPPDTQYF.

This chain's CDR3 is CASSGSSTDTQYF. For the CDR3, the DNA is TGTGCCAGCAGTGGGAGTAGCACAGATACGCAGTATTTT. The rearrangement joins TRBV6-4 to TRBJ2-3; D not certain. The CDR3 has 13 amino acids. Germline V gene lookup returns CDR1 MRHNA and CDR2 SNTAGT. Between the trimmed V and J ends, which lost 4 bases and 0 bases, there was a span of 5 bases.

The V gene is TRBV2, the J gene TRBJ2-7, with 7 bases fitting TRBD1. After removal of 6 bases from V and 0 bases from J, the junction contained 5 bases not matched to a gene. CDR1 and CDR2 from the germline V gene are SNHLY and FYNNEI. This CDR3 spans 14 amino acids. CDR3 residues: CASRGQESSYEQYF. The CDR3, as DNA: TGTGCCAGCAGAGGACAGGAGAGCTCCTACGAGCAGTACTTC.

The J gene is TRBJ1-3, the V gene TRBV11-3; 9 nucleotides agree with TRBD1. CDR1 SGHNT and CDR2 YENEEA come from the germline V gene. The CDR3 contains 16 residues. Trimming took 5 bases from V and 7 from J; bases not matched to a gene: 12. As DNA, the CDR3 is TGTGCCAGCAGCCAGCGACAGGGGGTGAGCGGCAACACCATATATTTT. Its translation is CASSQRQGVSGNTIYF.

This chain uses TRBV6-5 with TRBJ1-2, with TRBD1 matching 9 bases. The V and J ends lost 8 bases and 7 bases, in that order; junction bases with no gene match: 8. The CDR3 totals 13 residues. Germline V gene sequence: CDR1 MNHEY, CDR2 SVGAGI. The CDR3: CASHRGQGGGYTF. Written as DNA, the CDR3 is TGTGCCAGCCATAGGGGACAGGGTGGTGGCTACACCTTC.

The chain has TRBV11-2 and TRBJ2-7, with D possibly being TRBD2 (6 bases). The length of the CDR3 is 14 residues. Germline-derived CDR1 and CDR2 are SGHAT and FQNNGV. Trimming took off 5 bases at V and 0 bases at J, with 11 bases between the two ends. The CDR3 sequence is CASSRDLSSYEQYF. Written as DNA, the CDR3 is TGTGCCAGCAGCAGGGACTTAAGCTCCTACGAGCAGTACTTC.

This clone was seen more than once but under ten times. The J gene is TRBJ1-1, the V gene TRBV2, with unresolved D. Trimming stripped 5 bases from V and 11 bases from J, with 21 bases between. Per the germline V gene, CDR1 is SNHLY and CDR2 is FYNNEI. The CDR3 runs to 14 residues. As DNA, the CDR3 is TGTGCCAGCAGTTCTCTACGGGAAGGGCCCAGGGCTTTCTTT. Protein: CASSSLREGPRAFF.

The rearrangement uses TRBV2 and TRBJ2-1; weak D call: TRBD2 (6 bases). This CDR3 spans 14 amino acids. Germline CDR1 SNHLY, CDR2 FYNNEI. The V and J ends lost 2 bases and 9 bases respectively, with 14 bases between them. This chain's CDR3 is CASSERDSITEQFF. For the CDR3, the DNA is TGTGCCAGCAGTGAAAGGGACTCAATTACTGAGCAGTTCTTC.